A selection of T cell receptor beta chains follows, all from one sample in a study of blood T cell repertoires in COVID-19. Measured with immunoSEQ multiplex PCR; TCRdb has only the in-frame clones, and not every one. The data contain approximately 490,000 clones, around 87% of them singletons. Sequenced material: PBMCs or T cells enriched from blood (not recorded which). The receptors here all came from a woman under 30 who had recovered from COVID-19. The CDR3 runs from the conserved cysteine through the conserved F or W. Fields, in order: V gene, D gene, J gene, clone size, CDR3 DNA, CDR3 protein. D genes are given only for firm matches. For some rows the clone size is stated as once, few or many, or as a class when expanded; others skip it.

v_call: TRBV6-5; d_call: .; j_call: TRBJ1-1; clone_size: few; cdr3_nt: TGTGCCACCTTGAGGGCGTCTGAAGCTTTCTTT; cdr3_aa: CATLRASEAFF
v_call: TRBV5-5; d_call: .; j_call: TRBJ2-5; clone_size: .; cdr3_nt: TGTGCCAGCAGCTGGGTGTCGGCGGCGGAGACCCAGTACTTC; cdr3_aa: CASSWVSAAETQYF
v_call: TRBV23-1; d_call: .; j_call: TRBJ1-1; clone_size: .; cdr3_nt: TGCGCCAGCACTCCGCCGGCGACAGTCATGAACACTGAAGCTTTCTTT; cdr3_aa: CASTPPATVMNTEAFF
v_call: TRBV5-1; d_call: .; j_call: TRBJ2-2; clone_size: .; cdr3_nt: TGCGCCAGCAGCTTGGAGAGAACCGGGGAGCTGTTTTTT; cdr3_aa: CASSLERTGELFF
v_call: TRBV7-2; d_call: .; j_call: TRBJ1-6; clone_size: .; cdr3_nt: TGTGCCAGCAGCTTAGAGTTCGGGATAGGTTCACCCCTCCACTTT; cdr3_aa: CASSLEFGIGSPLHF
v_call: TRBV5-6; d_call: .; j_call: TRBJ1-5; clone_size: .; cdr3_nt: TGTGCCAGCAGCTTCTCGGGGAGCCAACCCCAGAATTCATTT; cdr3_aa: CASSFSGSQPQNSF
v_call: TRBV5-5; d_call: .; j_call: TRBJ1-1; clone_size: .; cdr3_nt: TGTGCCAGCAGCTTCTTTGCAGGAAACACTGAAGCTTTCTTT; cdr3_aa: CASSFFAGNTEAFF
v_call: TRBV6-2/TRBV6-3; d_call: .; j_call: TRBJ2-3; clone_size: .; cdr3_nt: TGTGCCAGCAGTCAGTGGGGGGGCACAGATACGCAGTATTTT; cdr3_aa: CASSQWGGTDTQYF
v_call: TRBV7-6; d_call: TRBD1; j_call: TRBJ1-4; clone_size: few; cdr3_nt: TGTGCCAGCAGTCCTACAGGGGGCATTGAAAAACTGTTTTTT; cdr3_aa: CASSPTGGIEKLFF
v_call: TRBV30; d_call: .; j_call: TRBJ2-7; clone_size: .; cdr3_nt: TGTGCCTGGAGCGTAGGGGGATTCTACGAGCAGTACTTC; cdr3_aa: CAWSVGGFYEQYF
v_call: TRBV18; d_call: TRBD1; j_call: TRBJ1-3; clone_size: few; cdr3_nt: TGTGCCAGCTCACCACTCACAGGGGGACAGGGGACTTCTGGAAACACCATATATTTT; cdr3_aa: CASSPLTGGQGTSGNTIYF
v_call: TRBV7-9; d_call: TRBD1; j_call: TRBJ1-1; clone_size: .; cdr3_nt: TGTGCCAGCAGCTTAGAAAACAGGGGGAACACTGAAGCTTTCTTT; cdr3_aa: CASSLENRGNTEAFF
v_call: TRBV10-1; d_call: .; j_call: TRBJ2-2; clone_size: few; cdr3_nt: TGCGCCAGCAGTGAGTCGATGACAGGAATCACCGGGGAGCTGTTTTTT; cdr3_aa: CASSESMTGITGELFF
v_call: TRBV5-6; d_call: .; j_call: TRBJ1-4; clone_size: .; cdr3_nt: TGTGCCAGCGGGGATGGACAGATTAATGAAAAACTGTTTTTT; cdr3_aa: CASGDGQINEKLFF
v_call: TRBV3-1/TRBV3-2; d_call: TRBD2; j_call: TRBJ2-3; clone_size: few; cdr3_nt: TGTGCCAGCAGCCAACCTTCGAGCGGGGGGGAGGATACGCAGTATTTT; cdr3_aa: CASSQPSSGGEDTQYF
v_call: TRBV5-1; d_call: .; j_call: TRBJ2-1; clone_size: few; cdr3_nt: TGCGCCAGCAGCCTTGGACAGACATCATACAATGAGCAGTTCTTC; cdr3_aa: CASSLGQTSYNEQFF
v_call: TRBV14; d_call: TRBD1; j_call: TRBJ2-7; clone_size: .; cdr3_nt: TGTGCCAGCAGCCTCATGGGACAGGGGTATTACGAGCAGTACTTC; cdr3_aa: CASSLMGQGYYEQYF
v_call: TRBV5-6; d_call: TRBD1; j_call: TRBJ1-2; clone_size: .; cdr3_nt: TGTGCCAGCAGCTTGGAGGCAGGGGGCATAGGTGGCTACACCTTC; cdr3_aa: CASSLEAGGIGGYTF
v_call: TRBV3-1/TRBV3-2; d_call: .; j_call: TRBJ1-2; clone_size: .; cdr3_nt: TGTGCCAGCAGCCAAGATGGGGGGTTCTACACCTTC; cdr3_aa: CASSQDGGFYTF
v_call: TRBV27; d_call: TRBD1; j_call: TRBJ1-2; clone_size: .; cdr3_nt: TGTGCCAGCAGTTGGGACAGCAACCATGGCTACACCTTC; cdr3_aa: CASSWDSNHGYTF
v_call: TRBV3-1/TRBV3-2; d_call: .; j_call: TRBJ2-2; clone_size: .; cdr3_nt: TGTGCCAGCAGCATTGAAGGGAGAGGGAACACCGGGGAGCTGTTTTTT; cdr3_aa: CASSIEGRGNTGELFF
v_call: TRBV30; d_call: .; j_call: TRBJ1-6; clone_size: once; cdr3_nt: TGTGCCTGGAGTGTACTGGGGGCTAAATCACCCCTCCACTTT; cdr3_aa: CAWSVLGAKSPLHF
v_call: TRBV5-1; d_call: .; j_call: TRBJ1-2; clone_size: .; cdr3_nt: TGCGCCAGCAGCCCTTGGGGGGGCGGCTACACCTTC; cdr3_aa: CASSPWGGGYTF
v_call: TRBV3-1/TRBV3-2; d_call: TRBD2; j_call: TRBJ2-1; clone_size: .; cdr3_nt: TGTGCCAGCAGTCTTACTAGCGGGGGTTCATACAATGAGCAGTTCTTC; cdr3_aa: CASSLTSGGSYNEQFF
v_call: TRBV6-4; d_call: .; j_call: TRBJ1-1; clone_size: .; cdr3_nt: TGTGCCAGCAGTCCACAGGGATCCCACACTGAAGCTTTCTTT; cdr3_aa: CASSPQGSHTEAFF
v_call: TRBV20-1; d_call: .; j_call: TRBJ2-1; clone_size: .; cdr3_nt: TGCAGTGCCCCTAGACTGACGTGGCAGTTCTTC; cdr3_aa: CSAPRLTWQFF
v_call: TRBV7-2; d_call: TRBD2; j_call: TRBJ2-2; clone_size: .; cdr3_nt: TGTGCCAGCAGCTTAGTTGGGGAGGGCACCGGGGAGCTGTTTTTT; cdr3_aa: CASSLVGEGTGELFF
v_call: TRBV30; d_call: .; j_call: TRBJ1-2; clone_size: .; cdr3_nt: TGTGCCTGGAGTGTAACTGATGGCTACACCTTC; cdr3_aa: CAWSVTDGYTF
v_call: TRBV10-3; d_call: .; j_call: TRBJ2-1; clone_size: .; cdr3_nt: TGTGCCATCACCCGAGTCCTAGGTGAGGATGAGCAGTTCTTC; cdr3_aa: CAITRVLGEDEQFF
v_call: TRBV5-6; d_call: .; j_call: TRBJ2-1; clone_size: .; cdr3_nt: TGTGCCAGCAGCTTGGTCAGTTACTACAATGAGCAGTTCTTC; cdr3_aa: CASSLVSYYNEQFF
v_call: TRBV5-1; d_call: .; j_call: TRBJ1-1; clone_size: .; cdr3_nt: TGCGCCAGCAGCTTGGTAGGCGGGATGAACACTGAAGCTTTCTTT; cdr3_aa: CASSLVGGMNTEAFF
v_call: TRBV19; d_call: .; j_call: TRBJ1-1; clone_size: .; cdr3_nt: TGTGCCAGTAGTATGGCCGGGATCGGGGCTGAAGCTTTCTTT; cdr3_aa: CASSMAGIGAEAFF
v_call: TRBV11-2; d_call: .; j_call: TRBJ2-3; clone_size: .; cdr3_nt: TGTGCCAGCAGCTGGAGGGGGGCGGGGGCCCAGACTAGCACAGATACGCAGTATTTT; cdr3_aa: CASSWRGAGAQTSTDTQYF